This T cell receptor beta chain is drawn from a study of blood T cells in healthy people across ages. The extraction recovered at least 5.5 micrograms of total RNA per sample. Then a second PCR, running about 7 to 11 cycles, was carried out with a sample-barcoded 5' primer and a J-beta primer mix. From each sample, at least 2.5 million paired-end reads containing CDR3 were obtained. TCRdb fed the 5' RACE reads into MiXCR, producing one record per CDR3 protein. The table lists approximately 810,000 distinct CDR3 sequences, around 30% of them singletons. J was trimmed by 6 bases and V by 7 bases; bases with no gene match: 6. The CDR3 consists of 14 residues.

The TCR was taken from a woman aged 80 or over in good health. The chain links TRBV12-3 or TRBV12-4 to TRBJ2-3; TRBD2 agrees at 11 bases. Sequencing used blood. The CDR3 is CASTMTSGMDTQYF. DNA for the CDR3: TGTGCCAGCACCATGACTAGCGGGATGGATACGCAGTATTTT.